This TCR beta chain was identified during a study of blood T cell repertoires in COVID-19. Study information: The study drew acute and convalescent COVID-19 samples from the United States, Italy and Spain. T cells, B-cell-depleted T cells, or PBMCs provided the cDNA or gDNA that served as material.

The sample holds a few counts of this clone. Method: immunoSEQ multiplex PCR; TCRdb's copy keeps in-frame clones and lacks some. The data hold about 210,000 clones, with roughly four fifths observed a single time. The TCR comes from a woman aged 50 to 60 with active or convalescent COVID-19. The sequencing input was peripheral blood.

The CDR3 DNA sequence: TGTGCCAGCAGCACTGTAACTAGCGGGGGATTTAACGAGCAGTACTTC. It yields the protein CASSTVTSGGFNEQYF. The genes are TRBV2 and TRBJ2-7; 11 bases agree with TRBD2. Germline V lookup: CDR1 SNHLY, CDR2 FYNNEI. Losses at the gene ends were 6 bases for V and 5 bases for J; bases not matched to a gene: 12. This CDR3 has 16 residues.